This TCR beta chain was identified in a study of cytomegalovirus exposure and HLA in healthy donors. 13 Jbeta primers and 60 Vbeta primers were used for the PCR. Profiled with immunoSEQ multiplex PCR; TCRdb holds only in-frame clones, not every one. The sample lists about 18,000 clones; under 80% were seen once. The CDR3 consists of 12 residues. The V gene lost 2 bases and the J gene lost 9 bases, with 10 bases spanning the gap. Per germline, CDR1 GTSNPN and CDR2 SVGIG (reference sequence). Sequencing was performed on PBMCs. The chain uses TRBV30 and TRBJ1-4, with D possibly being TRBD1 (5 bases). The clonotype was recovered from a man between 18 and 29 years old in good health and CMV-seronegative. Here the CDR3 reads CAWSPGTKKLFF. As DNA, the CDR3 is TGTGCCTGGAGTCCAGGGACTAAAAAACTGTTTTTT. The whole variable domain, remainder taken from reference TRBV30 and TRBJ1-4, is SQTIHQWPATLVQPVGSPLSLECTVEGTSNPNLYWYRQAAGRGLQLLFYSVGIGQISSEVPQNLSASRPQDRQFILSSKKLLLSDSGFYLCAWSPGTKKLFFGSGTQLSVL.